The TCR beta chain under discussion was sequenced for a study of T cell responses to AZD1222 COVID-19 vaccine. Whole-study findings and limits: Dominant at 160-218 and 743-854, vaccine-associated CD4 TCRs also spanned spike. A rise in Spike-specific TCR breadth and depth followed two AZD1222 doses. Repertoire collection took place solely once the T cell response had peaked.

On this clone itself: Its antigen is not identified.

TCRdb's copy holds only in-frame clones and misses some; the assay was immunoSEQ multiplex PCR. The sample consists of 90,000 to 150,000 clones, 87% of them appearing once. V was pared by 4 bases and J by 0 bases, with 7 bases between. This CDR3 is built from 14 residues. Germline CDR1 is MDHEN and CDR2 is SYDVKM. The source material was peripheral blood, sampled 28 days after the second AZD1222 dose. This sequence joins TRBV28 and TRBJ1-3; no reliable D call. This clonotype was sampled from an adult who received the AZD1222 COVID-19 vaccine. The CDR3 reads CASSSGPSGNTIYF. CDR3 DNA sequence: TGTGCCAGCAGTTCCGGTCCCTCTGGAAACACCATATATTTT.